The rows below give T cell receptor beta chains drawn from one sample of a study of cytomegalovirus exposure and HLA in healthy donors. Produced via immunoSEQ multiplex PCR; TCRdb's table is partial and in-frame only. The table records under 200,000 clones, about 88% of them present only once. The sample consisted of PBMCs. These receptors originate from a woman younger than 45 in good health and CMV-seronegative. The CDR3 runs from the conserved cysteine through the conserved F or W. A D gene is named only where the DNA matches it firmly. Size tells how often a clone was seen (once, few, many) or the class of an expanded clone, and some rows leave it out.

>TRBD1|TRBV28|NA|TRBJ2-7
CASSPPGTGFDEQYF
TGTGCCAGCAGTCCCCCCGGGACAGGGTTCGACGAGCAGTACTTC
>TRBD1|TRBV4-2|once|TRBJ1-1
CASSHRTGLRNTEAFF
TGTGCCAGCAGCCACCGGACAGGGTTGAGGAACACTGAAGCTTTCTTT
>NA|TRBV9|NA|TRBJ1-5
CASSAGEGTGQPQHF
TGTGCCAGCAGCGCCGGGGAGGGTACGGGTCAGCCCCAGCATTTT
>NA|TRBV4-1|NA|TRBJ2-3
CASSPGLTSTDTQYF
TGCGCCAGCAGCCCCGGACTTACTAGCACAGATACGCAGTATTTT
>NA|TRBV18|NA|TRBJ2-7
CASSEDFGEQYF
TGTGCCAGCTCCGAGGACTTCGGGGAGCAGTACTTC
>NA|TRBV11-1|NA|TRBJ2-7
CASSPQAESSYEQYF
TGTGCCAGCAGCCCACAAGCGGAAAGCTCCTACGAGCAGTACTTC
>NA|TRBV5-1|NA|TRBJ2-1
CASSLDTGSNNEQFF
TGCGCCAGCAGCTTGGATACAGGGTCAAACAATGAGCAGTTCTTC
>TRBD2|TRBV28|NA|TRBJ2-1
CASSFFAGENNEQFF
TGTGCCAGCAGTTTCTTCGCGGGAGAAAACAATGAGCAGTTCTTC
>NA|TRBV9|NA|TRBJ2-3
CASTPKGGRDTDTQYF
TGTGCCAGCACCCCGAAGGGTGGCAGGGACACAGATACGCAGTATTTT
>TRBD1|TRBV5-1|NA|TRBJ2-2
CASRSLGTANTGELFF
TGCGCCAGCAGAAGCTTGGGGACAGCGAACACCGGGGAGCTGTTTTTT